The clone carrying this T cell receptor (beta chain) was counted between two and nine times. Amplification used 60 V beta primers and 13 J beta primers. Generated by immunoSEQ multiplex PCR, the TCRdb table keeps only in-frame clones and is missing some. Here the sample spans 93,000 or so clones, around three quarters being singletons. The V gene end was trimmed by 5 bases and the J gene end by 9 bases; junction bases not matched to a gene: 18. The germline CDR1 and CDR2 sequences are SEHNR and FQNEAQ (reference sequence). The CDR3 is 17 residues long. The data belong to a study of glioma-infiltrating T cells after dendritic cell vaccination.

The rearrangement uses TRBV7-9 and TRBJ2-1; TRBD1 matches at 8 bases. The receptor comes from a human donor with glioblastoma. The sequencing used blood, collected before dendritic cell vaccination. The CDR3 bases are TGTGCCAGCAGCCCCAATCGAGGACAGGGCGGGTTGAGTGAGCAGTTCTTC. Translation gives CASSPNRGQGGLSEQFF. Full variable domain (outside the CDR3, taken from reference TRBV7-9 and TRBJ2-1): DTGVSQNPRHKITKRGQNVTFRCDPISEHNRLYWYRQTLGQGPEFLTYFQNEAQLEKSRLLSDRFSAERPKGSFSTLEIQRTEQGDSAMYLCASSPNRGQGGLSEQFFGPGTRLTVL.